This T cell receptor (beta chain) was sequenced in a study of T cell responses to AZD1222 COVID-19 vaccine. Clones were sequenced by immunoSEQ multiplex PCR, and TCRdb holds only the in-frame ones, with some missing. The sample holds approximately 200,000 clones, roughly nine tenths seen once. As regards this clone: The antigen remains unidentified.

The CDR3 runs to 13 residues. The germline V gene has CDR1 MDHEN and CDR2 SYDVKM. The V and J ends lost 6 bases and 0 bases respectively, with 8 bases between them. Findings and caveats of the study: Repertoire sampling occurred only after the peak T cell response.

The chain carries TRBV28 and TRBJ1-2; D remains ambiguous. The receptor was derived from an adult who received the AZD1222 COVID-19 vaccine. Material: peripheral blood, obtained 28 days after the second AZD1222 dose. The CDR3 region has the DNA TGTGCCAGCAGGATAGGGACTAACTATGGCTACACCTTC. Protein product: CASRIGTNYGYTF.